The clone carrying this TCR beta chain was found a few times. The data originate from a study of blood T cell repertoires in COVID-19. Study information: The United States, Italy and Spain provided the acute and convalescent COVID-19 samples. In each case, the material was cDNA or gDNA derived from T cells, B-cell-depleted T cells, or PBMCs.

In the original processing: Estimated nucleated cell counts came from reference gene primer amplification. Data came from immunoSEQ multiplex PCR; TCRdb stores just in-frame clones and leaves some out. V and J calls and clone size are given by that table; D and trimming were obtained from the DNA. This sample has some 170,000 clones, with more than 75% found just once. Germline V gene sequence: CDR1 LGHDT, CDR2 YNNKEL (reference sequence). This CDR3 has 12 residues. The V end lost 2 bases, the J end lost 7 bases, and 3 bases lay between the germline ends. This rearrangement joins TRBV3-1 (or the pseudogene TRBV3-2) to TRBJ1-6; D ambiguous. Material for sequencing was peripheral blood. The receptor was isolated from an older woman with acute or convalescent COVID-19. The chain's CDR3 is CASSQLNSPLHF. CDR3 DNA sequence: TGTGCCAGCAGCCAACTAAATTCACCCCTCCACTTT.